This passage covers 5 T cell receptor beta chains from one sample sequenced in a study of control samples from healthy donors and cancer patients. TCRdb's copy holds only in-frame clones and misses some; the assay was immunoSEQ multiplex PCR. Counted here are some 130,000 clones, 92% occurring once; the ten biggest clones make up roughly 6%. What was sequenced was blood. These receptors came from a man aged 18 to 35 in good health.

J is TRBJ2-6 and V is TRBV5-5; 10 bases match TRBD2. This CDR3 comprises 18 residues. Losses at the gene ends were 4 bases for V and 4 bases for J; bases not matched to a gene: 11. The V gene's germline CDR1 is SGHKS and CDR2 YYEKEE (reference sequence). For the CDR3, the DNA is TGTGCCAGCAGCACCCGTGCGGGACTAGCGAGGGGGGCCAACGTCCTGACTTTC. Its translation is CASSTRAGLARGANVLTF. The full variable domain, completed using reference TRBV5-5 and TRBJ2-6, is DAGVTQSPTHLIKTRGQQVTLRCSPISGHKSVSWYQQVLGQGPQFIFQYYEKEERGRGNFPDRFSARQFPNYSSELNVNALLLGDSALYLCASSTRAGLARGANVLTFGAGSRLTVL.

This clone appeared a few times. The rearrangement joins TRBV18 to TRBJ2-2; 9 bases align to TRBD2. The CDR3 has 18 amino acids. V dropped 6 bases and J dropped 5; count of bases not matched to a gene: 16. Germline V gene sequence: CDR1 KGHSH, CDR2 LQKENI. The CDR3 loop reads CASSSPASGDVRTGELFF. For the CDR3, the DNA is TGTGCCAGCTCCTCACCGGCTAGCGGGGACGTCAGGACCGGGGAGCTGTTTTTT.

The rearrangement uses TRBV3-1 (or the pseudogene TRBV3-2) and TRBJ1-3, with no clear D. Germline CDR1 and CDR2: LGHDT and YNNKEL (reference sequence). This CDR3 contains 14 residues. V lost 4 bases and J 4 bases, leaving 11 bases between the germline ends. The CDR3 DNA reads as TGTGCCAGCAGCCCTTGGGGTACGGGAAACACCATATATTTT. Its protein product is CASSPWGTGNTIYF.

The rearrangement links TRBV7-9 to TRBJ2-7; D may be TRBD2 (7 bases). The CDR3 length is 13 residues. Germline loops: CDR1 SEHNR, CDR2 FQNEAQ (reference sequence). The V and J ends lost 4 bases and 6 bases respectively, with 13 bases between them. CDR3 bases: TGTGCCAGCAGCTCAGAGGGGGGGAGCGAGCAGTACTTC. Protein: CASSSEGGSEQYF.

Comments on this clone: The sample has other DNA sequences that encode this CDR3 too. This chain uses TRBV2 with TRBJ1-1; 9 bases fit TRBD1. This CDR3 has 15 residues. Germline V lookup: CDR1 SNHLY, CDR2 FYNNEI. Trimming cost V 7 bases and J 8 bases; bases outside gene matches: 14. Here the CDR3 reads CASKSRDRERTEAFF. DNA of the CDR3: TGTGCCAGCAAGAGCCGGGACAGGGAGAGAACCGAAGCTTTCTTT.